The 26 T cell receptor beta chains in this list originate from one sample, sequenced in a study of radiotherapy plus CTLA-4 blockade in lung cancer. TCRdb keeps only in-frame clones here, not all; method: immunoSEQ multiplex PCR. The data show about 59,000 clones, around 80% seen once. The specimen comprised peripheral blood, sampled from a patient treated with radiotherapy plus ipilimumab. These receptors were obtained from a human donor with non-small cell lung cancer whose response to radiotherapy plus ipilimumab could not be evaluated.

V and J are TRBV10-3 and TRBJ1-3; TRBD1 matches at 8 bases. The junction had 9 bases not matched to a gene; V was cut back by 2 bases and J by 9 bases. The CDR3 totals 15 residues. CDR1 is ENHRY, CDR2 SYGVKD, per germline. In DNA form, the CDR3 reads TGTGCCATCAGTGAGACGGACAGGGAGAAAGGCACCATATATTTT. Translation: CAISETDREKGTIYF.

This rearrangement joins TRBV14 to TRBJ2-3; weak D call: TRBD1 (5 bases). The germline CDR1 and CDR2 sequences are SGHDN and FVKESK. The V end was cut by 4 bases, the J end by 0 bases, with 8 bases between. The CDR3 has 14 amino acids. DNA of the CDR3: TGTGCCAGCAGCCGCCGACAGAGCACAGATACGCAGTATTTT. This sequence encodes CASSRRQSTDTQYF.

There are a few counts of this clone. The chain links TRBV4-2 to TRBJ2-5; 12 bases match TRBD1. V gave up 5 bases and J gave up 3 bases; unmatched junction bases: 7. The CDR3 length is 16 residues. CDR1 is LGHNA, CDR2 YNFKEQ, per germline. CDR3 in amino acids: CASSLPGQGAKETQYF. The DNA for the CDR3 is TGTGCCAGCAGCTTGCCGGGACAGGGGGCTAAAGAGACCCAGTACTTC.

This rearrangement joins TRBV6-6 to TRBJ2-3; 9 nucleotides match TRBD2. V dropped 6 bases and J dropped 6; count of bases not matched to a gene: 10. The CDR3 has 15 amino acids. From germline, CDR1 is MNHNY and CDR2 SVGAGI (reference sequence). The CDR3 spells CASSFPAGGWDTQYF. CDR3 coding DNA: TGTGCCAGCAGCTTTCCAGCGGGGGGTTGGGATACGCAGTATTTT.

This chain joins TRBV2 and TRBJ2-3; D not resolved. Germline V gene data show CDR1 as SNHLY and CDR2 as FYNNEI. The CDR3 is 17 amino acids. V dropped 6 bases and J dropped 1 base, with 20 bases sitting between them. The CDR3 coding sequence is TGTGCCAGCAGGTCTGAACTAACTATCTCTGGCACAGATACGCAGTATTTT. Translation gives CASRSELTISGTDTQYF.

This clone was seen a handful of times. The chain employs TRBV10-3 and TRBJ2-3; perhaps TRBD1 as D (6 bases). V was pared by 10 bases and J by 1 base, with 15 bases between. Looked up from germline, CDR1 is ENHRY and CDR2 is SYGVKD. This CDR3 region has 14 residues. CDR3 sequence (DNA): TGTGCCACCCAACAGGGTAACGGCACAGATACGCAGTATTTT. This sequence encodes CATQQGNGTDTQYF.

The chain has TRBV30 and TRBJ2-2; D perhaps matches TRBD1 (6 bases). The CDR3 extends over 16 amino acids. V was cut by 3 bases and J by 0 bases, with 14 bases left in between. Germline V gives CDR1 GTSNPN, CDR2 SVGIG (reference sequence). The CDR3 sequence is CAWRFRGSPNTGELFF. The CDR3 DNA sequence: TGTGCCTGGAGATTTAGGGGGAGCCCGAACACCGGGGAGCTGTTTTTT.

The chain links TRBV10-1 to TRBJ1-2; the D is unclear. This CDR3 has 16 residues. V was shortened by 2 bases and J by 5 bases, with 18 bases between the two germline ends. Germline V lookup: CDR1 WNHNN, CDR2 SYGVQD (reference sequence). Here the CDR3 reads CASSEGAEGSLYGYTF. The CDR3 DNA sequence: TGCGCCAGCAGTGAGGGCGCAGAGGGAAGTTTGTATGGCTACACCTTC.

This clone was seen a single time. CDR3 DNA sequence: TGTGCCAGCAGCCCCGGACAGGGCCGTAATTCACCCCTCCACTTT. Protein sequence: CASSPGQGRNSPLHF. The rearrangement joins TRBV7-2 to TRBJ1-6; 8 nucleotides agree with TRBD1. V trimming: 5 bases; J trimming: 6 bases; junction bases outside the gene matches: 6. Looked up from germline, CDR1 is SGHTA and CDR2 is FQGNSA. This CDR3 is 15 amino acids long.

The chain links TRBV28 to TRBJ1-1; no firm D call. The CDR3 is 16 amino acids. V shed 4 bases and J shed 0 bases, with 15 bases lying between them. Germline CDR1 reads MDHEN; CDR2 reads SYDVKM. The CDR3 sequence is CASSYPRASLNTEAFF. The CDR3 bases are TGTGCCAGCAGTTACCCGAGGGCATCCTTGAACACTGAAGCTTTCTTT.

CDR3 loop: CASSELMAYGYTF. The CDR3 DNA reads TGTGCCAGCAGTGAACTGATGGCCTATGGCTACACCTTC. The V gene is TRBV2, the J gene TRBJ1-2; D gene ambiguous. The CDR3 sequence is 13 residues long. Germline V gene data show CDR1 as SNHLY and CDR2 as FYNNEI. V shed 2 bases and J shed 4 bases, with 8 bases lying between them.

The V gene is TRBV6-1, the J gene TRBJ1-2; D is unresolved. Germline V CDR1 and CDR2: MNHNS, SASEGT. V dropped 4 bases and J dropped 4 bases, with 16 bases sitting between them. CDR3 length: 15 residues. In nucleotides, the CDR3 is TGTGCCAGCAGTGGAGGGTCCATTTCTGGCTATGGCTACACCTTC. Amino acid sequence: CASSGGSISGYGYTF.

The V and J genes are TRBV19 and TRBJ2-3; D is unclear. The CDR3 consists of 13 residues. The germline V gene encodes CDR1 LNHDA and CDR2 SQIVND (reference sequence). V lost 10 bases to trimming and J lost 1 base, with 12 bases between them. CDR3 region: CATEAPGTDTQYF. In nucleotides, the CDR3 is TGTGCCACCGAGGCCCCAGGCACAGATACGCAGTATTTT.

The chain carries TRBV18 and TRBJ2-1; 7 bases match TRBD2. With V trimmed by 2 bases and J by 2 bases, 3 bases remained unmatched. The CDR3 has 15 amino acids. Germline-derived CDR1 and CDR2 are KGHSH and LQKENI. The chain's CDR3 is CASSPGRGAYNEQFF. The CDR3 DNA reads TGTGCCAGCTCACCAGGCCGGGGGGCCTACAATGAGCAGTTCTTC.

This chain links TRBV7-2 with TRBJ2-7; no clear D gene. Looked up from germline, CDR1 is SGHTA and CDR2 is FQGNSA. This CDR3 has 11 residues. V lost 5 bases and J 2 bases, leaving 4 bases between the germline ends. CDR3 residues: CASSPAYEQYF. In DNA, the CDR3 is TGTGCCAGCAGCCCTGCCTACGAGCAGTACTTC. The whole variable domain, remainder taken from reference TRBV7-2 and TRBJ2-7, is GAGVSQSPSNKVTEKGKDVELRCDPISGHTALYWYRQSLGQGLEFLIYFQGNSAPDKSGLPSDRFSAERTGGSVSTLTIQRTQQEDSAVYLCASSPAYEQYFGPGTRLTVT.

The chain uses TRBV28 and TRBJ2-5; 10 bases line up with TRBD2. The better agreement between TRBJ2-7 and the DNA end casts doubt on the J call. Germline V CDR1 and CDR2: MDHEN, SYDVKM. The CDR3 is made up of 15 amino acids. This chain's CDR3 is CASTFLAGEAYEQYF. CDR3 nucleotide sequence: TGTGCCAGCACCTTCCTAGCGGGAGAGGCCTACGAGCAGTACTTC.

V gene TRBV7-2 combines with J gene TRBJ1-2, with a tentative D call TRBD1 (5 bases). There are 14 residues in the CDR3. CDR1 is SGHTA and CDR2 is FQGNSA in the germline V gene. V lost 4 bases to trimming and J lost 6 bases, with 15 bases between them. The chain's CDR3 is CASSWGLGGDGYTF. The CDR3 nucleotides are TGTGCCAGCAGCTGGGGGTTAGGAGGGGATGGCTACACCTTC.

The V gene is TRBV9, the J gene TRBJ2-2, with TRBD2 identical over 13 bases. In germline, CDR1 is SGDLS, CDR2 YYNGEE. The CDR3 is made up of 16 amino acids. The V segment lost 4 bases and the J segment 8 bases; nucleotides outside the gene matches: 8. The CDR3 sequence: CASSPGLAGATGELFF. The CDR3 DNA sequence: TGTGCCAGCAGCCCTGGACTAGCGGGGGCGACGGGGGAGCTGTTTTTT.

The V call is TRBV11-2, the J call TRBJ2-7, with D possibly matching TRBD2 (5 bases). The CDR3 is made up of 15 amino acids. Trimming removed 0 bases at V and 1 base at J, with 10 bases between. Germline V CDR1 and CDR2: SGHAT, FQNNGV. In nucleotides, the CDR3 is TGTGCCAGCAGCTTAGATCGGTCGGGGTCCTACGAGCAGTACTTC. Residues: CASSLDRSGSYEQYF.

The J gene is TRBJ2-7, the V gene TRBV10-1; TRBD1 aligns across 9 bases. Germline V gene lookup returns CDR1 WNHNN and CDR2 SYGVQD (reference sequence). The CDR3 is 13 residues long. After removal of 5 bases from V and 6 bases from J, the junction contained 5 bases not matched to a gene. The chain's CDR3 is CASSPGTGTEQYF. The DNA of the CDR3 is TGCGCCAGCAGTCCCGGGACAGGGACCGAGCAGTACTTC.

In DNA, the CDR3 is TGCGCCAGCAGCGGGTCGGCGGGACTAGCGGGAGTGAAGCAGTACTTC. Protein sequence: CASSGSAGLAGVKQYF. The V call is TRBV5-1, the J call TRBJ2-7; TRBD2 matches 14 bases. The CDR3 is made up of 16 amino acids. Germline V gene data show CDR1 as SGHRS and CDR2 as YFSETQ. The ends lost 4 bases at V and 8 bases at J; junction bases unmatched: 11. The whole variable domain, remainder taken from reference TRBV5-1 and TRBJ2-7, is KAGVTQTPRYLIKTRGQQVTLSCSPISGHRSVSWYQQTPGQGLQFLFEYFSETQRNKGNFPGRFSGRQFSNSRSEMNVSTLELGDSALYLCASSGSAGLAGVKQYFGPGTRLTVT.

The genes are TRBV12-2 and TRBJ1-1; the table's TRBD1 call for D was not verified on the DNA. TRBV12-2 is flagged as a pseudogene. The CDR3 has 20 residues. CDR3 in amino acids: CASRLALRDRKKWANTEAFF. The CDR3 DNA reads TGTGCAAGTCGCTTAGCGCTTAGGGACAGGAAAAAATGGGCGAACACTGAAGCTTTCTTT.

The chain carries TRBV9 and TRBJ1-2; 8 bases match TRBD1. V gave up 4 bases and J gave up 4 bases; unmatched junction bases: 9. The V gene's germline CDR1 is SGDLS and CDR2 YYNGEE. CDR3 length: 15 residues. Here the CDR3 DNA reads TGTGCCAGCAGCACTGGACAGGGAGCTGGCTATGGCTACACCTTC. The encoded protein is CASSTGQGAGYGYTF. Looking up the rest from reference TRBV9 and TRBJ1-2 gives the full variable domain: DSGVTQTPKHLITATGQRVTLRCSPRSGDLSVYWYQQSLDQGLQFLIQYYNGEERAKGNILERFSAQQFPDLHSELNLSSLELGDSALYFCASSTGQGAGYGYTFGSGTRLTVV.

This chain joins TRBV7-9 and TRBJ1-1; D gene uncertain. From germline, CDR1 is SEHNR and CDR2 FQNEAQ (reference sequence). Trimming pared 5 bases from V and 6 bases from J, leaving 16 bases between. The CDR3 extends over 14 amino acids. CDR3 region: CASSLRAPGAEAFF. CDR3 nucleotides: TGTGCCAGCAGCCTAAGGGCGCCCGGGGCTGAAGCTTTCTTT.

This chain connects TRBV7-2 to TRBJ1-1; TRBD1 agrees at 9 bases. Germline V gene lookup returns CDR1 SGHTA and CDR2 FQGNSA. J gave up 1 base and V 2 bases, and 8 bases lay outside the gene matches. This CDR3 contains 17 residues. The CDR3 DNA reads as TGTGCCAGCAGCTTATGGGGGACAGGGAGGGGGAACACTGAAGCTTTCTTT. This encodes CASSLWGTGRGNTEAFF.

This clone was counted ten times or more. This chain uses TRBV25-1 with TRBJ1-4; 7 positions agree with TRBD1. V shed 3 bases and J 7 bases; nucleotides not matched to a gene: 5. The CDR3 contains 14 residues. Per germline, CDR1 MGHDK and CDR2 SYGVNS. In DNA form, the CDR3 reads TGTGCCAGCAGTGATCCAGGGGGTGGTGAAAAACTGTTTTTT. Protein product: CASSDPGGGEKLFF.